By share of the sample, the clone carrying this T cell receptor (beta chain) is medium-sized. As yet, its antigen is unknown. This specimen comes from a study of cytomegalovirus exposure and HLA in healthy donors. On the study more broadly: Drawn from HLA-typed donors, approximately 85 million unique TCRs were held in an early data release.

General study points: There was a cluster of highly shared sequence variants that was likely a sequencing artifact.

PCR used 60 Vbeta primers and 13 Jbeta primers. Produced via immunoSEQ multiplex PCR; TCRdb's table is partial and in-frame only. This sample has about 120,000 clones, with around four fifths found just once. The length of the CDR3 is 15 residues. After removal of 9 bases from V and 0 bases from J, the junction contained 8 bases not matched to a gene. The germline V gene encodes CDR1 LNHDA and CDR2 SQIVND (reference sequence). Sample: PBMCs. The TCR was taken from a middle-aged man in good health and CMV-seronegative. J is TRBJ2-1 and V is TRBV19, with 7 positions matching TRBD1. The CDR3 DNA reads as TGTGCCAGCCAAATGGACAGGTCCTCCTACAATGAGCAGTTCTTC. Encoded protein: CASQMDRSSYNEQFF.